The clone carrying this T cell receptor beta chain was detected ten times or more. As yet, its antigen is unknown. Clinical symptoms, serum thyroxine, TRAb, thyroid ultrasound and orbital computed tomography established diagnosis. The sample belongs to a study of T cells in Graves' hyperthyroidism and ophthalmopathy. Regions amplified from RNA transcripts were the TCR beta CDR3 regions. The HTBI primer set was used in a first-round RT-PCR of the TCR CDR3. One entry per CDR3 protein results from TCRdb running MiXCR on the multiplex PCR reads. The sample includes about 590,000 distinct CDR3 sequences, approximately 14% of them seen just once. The V and J ends lost 6 bases and 8 bases respectively, with 25 bases between them. The CDR3 contains 17 residues. Study-level results: Most expanded thyroid clonotypes above 0.001 also appeared in blood.

The sequenced material came from blood. V usage is TRBV12-3 or TRBV12-4 and J usage is TRBJ1-4; tentative D call: TRBD1 (5 bases). This clonotype was obtained from a woman between 25 and 40 years old with Graves' hyperthyroidism. Here the CDR3 DNA reads TGTGCCAGCAGCCTGGGATTGATGGGGACGGAGAGGGAAAAACTGTTTTTT. Translated, it gives CASSLGLMGTEREKLFF.